The sequence of this T cell receptor beta chain was determined in a study of T cell repertoires in ileal Crohn's disease. Study context: Median disease duration was 7.9 years; 35% smoked at surgery.

Profiling relied on immunoSEQ multiplex PCR, and the TCRdb table lists in-frame clones only, not all of them. The sample holds about 15,000 clones, about 66% seen once. Adults with ileal or ileocolonic Crohn's disease and an indication for resection were eligible. Germline V gene data show CDR1 as WSHSY and CDR2 as SAAADI. This CDR3 is 14 amino acids long. V lost 7 bases and J lost 3, with 13 bases in between. The source of this sequence is an adult with Crohn's disease. The chain is built from TRBV10-2 and TRBJ2-1; a weak D match, TRBD2 (5 bases). Material for sequencing was ileal tissue. The CDR3 DNA sequence: TGCGCCAGCAAGTTAAAGCGGAACTACAATGAGCAGTTCTTC. Protein sequence: CASKLKRNYNEQFF.